These T cell receptor beta chains were read from a single sample in a study of blood T cell repertoires in COVID-19. Only in-frame clones appear in the TCRdb table, and some are missing; sequencing was by immunoSEQ multiplex PCR. The sample contains 200,000 to 250,000 clones, around 87% of which appear only once. The sequenced sample was PBMCs or T cells enriched from blood (not recorded which). The receptors stem from a man aged 25-40 years who had been exposed to COVID-19. The CDR3 runs from the conserved cysteine through the conserved F or W. The D gene is left open where the match is weak. Rows may omit the clone size; those that give it use once, few, many or a size class.

d_gene | abundance | j_gene | v_gene | CDR3aa | CDR3nt
TRBD1 | . | TRBJ1-1 | TRBV7-3 | CASSFDRDTEAFF | TGTGCCAGCAGCTTCGACAGGGACACTGAAGCTTTCTTT
. | . | TRBJ2-1 | TRBV3-1/TRBV3-2 | CASSQDVRAVNEQFF | TGTGCCAGCAGCCAAGACGTCAGGGCGGTCAATGAGCAGTTCTTC
TRBD2 | . | TRBJ2-3 | TRBV2 | CASSDSPAGGTDTQYF | TGTGCCAGCAGTGACTCCCCAGCGGGGGGCACAGATACGCAGTATTTT
. | . | TRBJ1-2 | TRBV4-2 | CASSPAGESVYGYTF | TGTGCCAGCAGCCCGGCGGGGGAGAGCGTCTATGGCTACACCTTC
TRBD2 | . | TRBJ2-6 | TRBV5-1 | CASSSRTSGGPSSGANVLTF | TGCGCCAGCAGCTCCAGGACTAGCGGGGGCCCCTCCTCTGGGGCCAACGTCCTGACTTTC
TRBD2 | . | TRBJ2-1 | TRBV27 | CASSIFSGGDNEQFF | TGTGCCAGCAGCATCTTTAGCGGGGGGGACAATGAGCAGTTCTTC
. | . | TRBJ2-2 | TRBV3-1/TRBV3-2 | CASSQERHMGPGELFF | TGTGCCAGCAGCCAAGAGCGACATATGGGTCCCGGGGAGCTGTTTTTT
TRBD1 | . | TRBJ2-1 | TRBV10-3 | CAISVQGAAYNEQFF | TGTGCCATCAGCGTACAGGGGGCGGCCTACAATGAGCAGTTCTTC
TRBD1 | few | TRBJ1-5 | TRBV6-5 | CASSSSGQLNQPQHF | TGTGCCAGCAGTTCATCGGGACAGCTCAATCAGCCCCAGCATTTT
. | . | TRBJ1-2 | TRBV28 | CASSSGPRGYTF | TGTGCCAGCAGTTCAGGGCCGCGGGGCTACACCTTC
TRBD2 | . | TRBJ2-1 | TRBV19 | CASSSRLAVNYNEQFF | TGTGCCAGTAGTAGCAGACTAGCGGTTAATTACAATGAGCAGTTCTTC
TRBD1 | . | TRBJ2-2 | TRBV9 | CASSTGRGLGGELFF | TGTGCCAGCAGCACCGGAAGGGGGCTTGGGGGGGAGCTGTTTTTT
. | . | TRBJ2-6 | TRBV18 | CASSPPEGSGANVLTF | TGTGCCAGCTCACCACCGGAGGGGTCGGGGGCCAACGTCCTGACTTTC
. | . | TRBJ2-2 | TRBV5-1 | CASSLSQNTGELFF | TGCGCCAGCAGCTTGTCCCAAAACACCGGGGAGCTGTTTTTT
. | . | TRBJ2-7 | TRBV5-6 | CASGGGARGSYEQYF | TGTGCCAGCGGCGGCGGGGCGAGGGGCTCCTACGAGCAGTACTTC
. | . | TRBJ2-7 | TRBV12-3/TRBV12-4 | CASSLYSEQYF | TGTGCCAGCAGTTTATACTCCGAGCAGTACTTC
TRBD1 | . | TRBJ1-1 | TRBV7-2 | CASSSRQGKNTEAFF | TGTGCCAGCAGCTCACGACAGGGAAAGAACACTGAAGCTTTCTTT
. | . | TRBJ2-2 | TRBV7-9 | CASSTRTENTGELFF | TGTGCCAGCAGCACGCGGACAGAGAACACCGGGGAGCTGTTTTTT
TRBD2 | . | TRBJ2-2 | TRBV19 | CASRSGTANTGELFF | TGTGCCAGCAGAAGCGGGACCGCGAACACCGGGGAGCTGTTTTTT
. | . | TRBJ2-7 | TRBV30 | CAWRAVSSYEQYF | TGTGCCTGGAGGGCAGTCAGCTCCTACGAGCAGTACTTC
TRBD1 | . | TRBJ1-5 | TRBV10-3 | CAISEDNYGQGANQPQHF | TGTGCCATCAGTGAGGACAACTACGGACAGGGGGCCAATCAGCCCCAGCATTTT
TRBD1 | . | TRBJ1-2 | TRBV7-9 | CASSSGQGVGYTF | TGTGCCAGCAGCTCGGGACAGGGGGTCGGCTACACCTTC
. | . | TRBJ1-2 | TRBV15 | CATSTANYGYTF | TGTGCCACCAGCACTGCTAACTATGGCTACACCTTC
. | . | TRBJ2-7 | TRBV6-2/TRBV6-3 | CASSYATAYEQYF | TGTGCCAGCAGTTACGCAACAGCCTACGAGCAGTACTTC
. | . | TRBJ2-7 | TRBV5-1 | CASSSKAGVEQYF | TGCGCCAGCAGCTCAAAAGCAGGGGTCGAGCAGTACTTC
TRBD2 | . | TRBJ2-7 | TRBV24-1 | CATLHEIGGDYEQYF | TGTGCCACCCTCCATGAGATCGGGGGGGATTACGAGCAGTACTTC
TRBD1 | . | TRBJ2-7 | TRBV6-5 | CASTGQGPYEQYF | TGTGCCAGCACCGGACAGGGTCCCTACGAGCAGTACTTC
TRBD1 | . | TRBJ2-7 | TRBV11-1 | CASSLTTGDSYEQYF | TGTGCCAGCAGCTTAACAACAGGGGACTCCTACGAGCAGTACTTC
. | . | TRBJ1-5 | TRBV6-5 | CASSGGIQPQHF | TGTGCCAGCAGCGGGGGGATCCAGCCCCAGCATTTT
. | . | TRBJ1-1 | TRBV6-5 | CASSPRGYNTEAFF | TGTGCCAGCTCCCCACGGGGGTATAACACTGAAGCTTTCTTT
TRBD2 | . | TRBJ2-1 | TRBV11-2 | CASNNRLAGNEQFF | TGTGCCAGCAACAACCGACTAGCGGGTAATGAGCAGTTCTTC
. | . | TRBJ1-3 | TRBV29-1 | CSGANGGLSGNTIYF | TGCAGCGGAGCGAACGGGGGGCTCTCTGGAAACACCATATATTTT
TRBD1 | . | TRBJ2-2 | TRBV5-1 | CASSALRDRANGELFF | TGCGCCAGCAGCGCCTTACGGGACAGGGCAAACGGGGAGCTGTTTTTT
. | . | TRBJ2-3 | TRBV12-3/TRBV12-4 | CASSSNTDTQYF | TGTGCCAGCAGTTCAAACACAGATACGCAGTATTTT
. | . | TRBJ2-2 | TRBV4-2 | CASSQLSGELFF | TGTGCCAGCAGCCAACTCTCCGGGGAGCTGTTTTTT
. | . | TRBJ2-5 | TRBV6-6 | CASTTGSGPQETQYF | TGTGCCAGCACCACCGGATCGGGTCCCCAAGAGACCCAGTACTTC
TRBD2 | . | TRBJ2-3 | TRBV3-1/TRBV3-2 | CASSQPLAGVTDTQYF | TGTGCCAGCAGCCAACCCCTGGCGGGGGTTACAGATACGCAGTATTTT